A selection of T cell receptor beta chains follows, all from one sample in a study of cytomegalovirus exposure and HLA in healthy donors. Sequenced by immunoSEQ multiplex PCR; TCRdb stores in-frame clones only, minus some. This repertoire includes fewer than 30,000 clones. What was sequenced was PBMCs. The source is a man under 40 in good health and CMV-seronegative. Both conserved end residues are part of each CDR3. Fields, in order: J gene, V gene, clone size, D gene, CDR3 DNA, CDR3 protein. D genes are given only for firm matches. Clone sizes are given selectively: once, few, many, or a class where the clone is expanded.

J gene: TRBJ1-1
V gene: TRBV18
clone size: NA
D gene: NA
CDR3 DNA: TGTGCCAGCTCACCGGGGAGGGGAGCTTTCTTT
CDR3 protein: CASSPGRGAFF

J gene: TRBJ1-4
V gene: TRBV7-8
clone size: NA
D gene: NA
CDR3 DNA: TGTGCCAGCAGCCCTGCTATAGAAAAACTGTTTTTT
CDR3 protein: CASSPAIEKLFF

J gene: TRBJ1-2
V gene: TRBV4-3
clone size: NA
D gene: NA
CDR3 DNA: TGCGCCAGCAGCCATTATAACAGGGATGGCTACACCTTC
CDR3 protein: CASSHYNRDGYTF

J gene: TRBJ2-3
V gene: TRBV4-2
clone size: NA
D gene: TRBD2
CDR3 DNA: TGTGCCAGCAGCCTTTTAGCGGGGGAGCACACAGATACGCAGTATTTT
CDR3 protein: CASSLLAGEHTDTQYF

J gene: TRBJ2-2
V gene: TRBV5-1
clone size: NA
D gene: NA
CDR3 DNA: TGCGCCAGCAGCTTGGACCCTGAATCGTCGGGGGCCGGGGAGCTGTTTTTT
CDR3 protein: CASSLDPESSGAGELFF

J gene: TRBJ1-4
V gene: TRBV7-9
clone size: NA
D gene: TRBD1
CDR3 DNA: TGTGCCAGCAGCTTTAGGACAGGGGTAGGGGGGTCGCATGAAAAACTGTTTTTT
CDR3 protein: CASSFRTGVGGSHEKLFF

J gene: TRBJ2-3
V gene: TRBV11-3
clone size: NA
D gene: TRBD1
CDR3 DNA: TGTGCCAGCAGCTTATTCGGTCCGAGAGACAGGGGGGCTTTGATGGATACGCAGTATTTT
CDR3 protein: CASSLFGPRDRGALMDTQYF

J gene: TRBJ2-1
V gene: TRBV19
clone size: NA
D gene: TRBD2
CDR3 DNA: TGTGCCAGTAGCCAACTAGCGGGAGAGTATAATGAGCAGTTCTTC
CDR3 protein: CASSQLAGEYNEQFF

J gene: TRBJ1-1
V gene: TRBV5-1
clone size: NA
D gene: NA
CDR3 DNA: TGCGCCAGCAGCTTTAACAGGAACACTGAAGCTTTCTTT
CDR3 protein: CASSFNRNTEAFF

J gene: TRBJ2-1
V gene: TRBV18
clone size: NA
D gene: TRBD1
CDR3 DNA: TGTGCCAGCTCACCACCGGGACAGAGAATGAAGCAGTTCTTC
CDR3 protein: CASSPPGQRMKQFF

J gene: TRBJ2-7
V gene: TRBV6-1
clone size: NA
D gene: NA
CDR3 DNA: TGTGCCAGCAGCGCTCCGGACAATACCAACGAGCAGTACTTC
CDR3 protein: CASSAPDNTNEQYF

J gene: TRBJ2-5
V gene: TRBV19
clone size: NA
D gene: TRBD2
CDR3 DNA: TGTGCCAGTAGTATCTCTGGGCAGGGACTAGCGGGAGGGCCGGCCAGGGAGACCCAGTACTTC
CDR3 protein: CASSISGQGLAGGPARETQYF

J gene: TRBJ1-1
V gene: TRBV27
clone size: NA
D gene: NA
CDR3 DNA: TGTGCCAGCAGTTTCAATCGGGGGGGTAGGGCTTTCTTT
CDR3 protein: CASSFNRGGRAFF

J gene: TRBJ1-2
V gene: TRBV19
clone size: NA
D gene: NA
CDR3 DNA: TGTGCCAGCCTAGGTCAAGTCAGGGGTTTTCGGTATGGCTACACCTTC
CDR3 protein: CASLGQVRGFRYGYTF

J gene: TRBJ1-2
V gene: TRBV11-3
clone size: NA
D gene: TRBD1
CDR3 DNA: TGTGCCAGCAGCTCCGAGGGACAGCGATATGGCTACACCTTC
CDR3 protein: CASSSEGQRYGYTF

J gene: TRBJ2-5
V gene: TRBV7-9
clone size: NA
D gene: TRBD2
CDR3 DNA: TGTGCCAGCAGCTTAGGCGGGGGAGGAGAGACCCAGTACTTC
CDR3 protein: CASSLGGGGETQYF

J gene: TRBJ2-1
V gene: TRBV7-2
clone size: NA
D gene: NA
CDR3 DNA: TGTGCCAGCAGCTTAGCGTCGGCCCAGGATGAGCAGTTCTTC
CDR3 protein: CASSLASAQDEQFF

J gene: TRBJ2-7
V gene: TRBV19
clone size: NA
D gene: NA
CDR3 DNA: TGTGCCAGCCATTCGACGGGACACCTAACCTCGGGGGAGCAGTACTTC
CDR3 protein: CASHSTGHLTSGEQYF

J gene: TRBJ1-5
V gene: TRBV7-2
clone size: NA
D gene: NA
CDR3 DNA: TGTGCCAGCAGCTTAGAGGCAGGGGAGAATCAGCCCCAGCATTTT
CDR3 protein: CASSLEAGENQPQHF

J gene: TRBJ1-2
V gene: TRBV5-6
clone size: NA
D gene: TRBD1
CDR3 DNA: TGTGCCAGCAGCTTGTACAGGGGGGGCTACACCTTC
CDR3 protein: CASSLYRGGYTF

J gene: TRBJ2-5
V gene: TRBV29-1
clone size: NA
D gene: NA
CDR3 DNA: TGCAGCGTTGGTTGGTCGGGGGTCGGAGAGACCCAGTACTTC
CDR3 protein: CSVGWSGVGETQYF

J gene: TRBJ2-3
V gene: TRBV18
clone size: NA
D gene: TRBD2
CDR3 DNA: TGTGCCAGCTCACCACGGACTAGCGGAAGCACAGATACGCAGTATTTT
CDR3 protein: CASSPRTSGSTDTQYF

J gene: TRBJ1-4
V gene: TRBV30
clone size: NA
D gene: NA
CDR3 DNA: TGTGCCTGGAGTCATGGGGGGACGCGAGGTAATGAAAAACTGTTTTTT
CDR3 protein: CAWSHGGTRGNEKLFF

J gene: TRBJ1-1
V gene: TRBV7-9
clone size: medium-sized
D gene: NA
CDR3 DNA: TGTGCCAGCAGCTTAGTTCTAGAGAACACTGAAGCTTTCTTT
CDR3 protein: CASSLVLENTEAFF

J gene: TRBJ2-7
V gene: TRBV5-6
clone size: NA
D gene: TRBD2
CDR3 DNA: TGTGCCAGCAGCTCTCACCCAAGAGCGGGGCAGAGCTCCTACGAGCAGTACTTC
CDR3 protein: CASSSHPRAGQSSYEQYF

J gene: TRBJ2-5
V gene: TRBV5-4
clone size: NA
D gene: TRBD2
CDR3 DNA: TGTGCCAGCAGACCAGGACTAGCTGAGGCCCAAGAGACCCAGTACTTC
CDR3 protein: CASRPGLAEAQETQYF

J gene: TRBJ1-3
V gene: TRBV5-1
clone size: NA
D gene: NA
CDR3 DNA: TGCGCCAGCAGCCCGGGGGTGGCCGGAAACACCATATATTTT
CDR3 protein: CASSPGVAGNTIYF

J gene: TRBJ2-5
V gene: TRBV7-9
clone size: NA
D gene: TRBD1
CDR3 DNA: TGTGCCAGCAGCGATGGGAGGCAGGGGGCCGGAGAGACCCAGTACTTC
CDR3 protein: CASSDGRQGAGETQYF

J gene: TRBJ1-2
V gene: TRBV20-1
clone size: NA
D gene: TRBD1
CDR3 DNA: TGCAGTGGTAACAGGGGTGAAGGCTACACCTTC
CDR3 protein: CSGNRGEGYTF

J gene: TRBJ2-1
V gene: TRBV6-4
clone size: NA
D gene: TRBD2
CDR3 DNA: TGTGCCAGCAGAAAATCCGGGACTAGCGGGAGTAATGAGCAGTTCTTC
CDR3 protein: CASRKSGTSGSNEQFF

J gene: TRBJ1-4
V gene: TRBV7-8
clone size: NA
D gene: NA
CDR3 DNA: TGTGCCAGCAGCTTAGTAGTGGGGGGGAAACTGTTTTTT
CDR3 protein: CASSLVVGGKLFF

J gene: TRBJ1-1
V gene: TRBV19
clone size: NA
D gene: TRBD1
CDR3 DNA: TGTGCCAGTAGTATCGCAGGGGACAGAGATTCGAGGACTGAAGCTTTCTTT
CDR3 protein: CASSIAGDRDSRTEAFF

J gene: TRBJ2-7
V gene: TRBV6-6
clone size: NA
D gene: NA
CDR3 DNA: TGTGCCAGCAGTTATAAGGGGGCCTACGAGCAGTACTTC
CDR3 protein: CASSYKGAYEQYF

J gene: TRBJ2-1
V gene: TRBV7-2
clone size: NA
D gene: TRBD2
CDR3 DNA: TGTGCCAGCAGCTCCAGACTAGCGGGAGACGGTGAGCAGTTCTTC
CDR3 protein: CASSSRLAGDGEQFF

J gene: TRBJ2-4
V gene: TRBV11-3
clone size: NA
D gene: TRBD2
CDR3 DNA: TGTGCCAGCAGATCCGGGACTAGCAGGGACATTCAGTACTTC
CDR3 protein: CASRSGTSRDIQYF

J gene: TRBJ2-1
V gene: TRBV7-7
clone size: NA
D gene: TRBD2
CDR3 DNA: TGTGCTAGCAGCCGGAACGGGGGGGACAATGAGCAGTTCTTC
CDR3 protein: CASSRNGGDNEQFF

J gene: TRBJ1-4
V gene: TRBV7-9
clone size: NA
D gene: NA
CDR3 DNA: TGTGCCAGCAGCCCGGGGGAAGGGCGGGAAAAACTGTTTTTT
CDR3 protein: CASSPGEGREKLFF

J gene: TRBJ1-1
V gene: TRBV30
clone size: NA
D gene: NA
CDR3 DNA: TGTGCCTGGAGTGGGGGGGGCCAACTCTCACCTGAAGCTTTCTTT
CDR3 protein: CAWSGGGQLSPEAFF

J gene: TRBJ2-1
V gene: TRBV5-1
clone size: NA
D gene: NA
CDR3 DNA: TGCGCCAGCAGCTTGGTGAACGCCCCGGGAAATGAGCAGTTCTTC
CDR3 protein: CASSLVNAPGNEQFF

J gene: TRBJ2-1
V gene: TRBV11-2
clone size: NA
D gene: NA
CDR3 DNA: TGTGCCAGCAGCTTTAGGGTTGCAGACTGGGGCCCAAAGCAGTTCTTC
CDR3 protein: CASSFRVADWGPKQFF

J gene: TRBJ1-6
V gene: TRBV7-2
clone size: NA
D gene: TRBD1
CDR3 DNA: TGTGCCAGCAGCTTAGCCTTGACAGGGGGTCTCAATTCACCCCTCCACTTT
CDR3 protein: CASSLALTGGLNSPLHF

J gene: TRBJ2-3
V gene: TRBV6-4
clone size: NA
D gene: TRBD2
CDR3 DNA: TGTGCCAGCAGTGATTCTAGCGGGGGGCCACAAGATACGCAGTATTTT
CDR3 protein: CASSDSSGGPQDTQYF

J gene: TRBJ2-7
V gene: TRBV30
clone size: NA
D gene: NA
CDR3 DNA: TGTGCCTGGAGTGTACAGGCCTCCTACGAGCAGTACTTC
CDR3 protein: CAWSVQASYEQYF

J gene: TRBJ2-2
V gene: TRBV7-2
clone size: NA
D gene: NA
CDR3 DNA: TGTGCCAGCAGTTTTATGGCGGAGCTGTTTTTT
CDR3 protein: CASSFMAELFF

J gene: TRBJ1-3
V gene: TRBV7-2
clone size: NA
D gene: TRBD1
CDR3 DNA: TGTGCCAGCAGCCGACAGGGAACTGGAAACACCATATATTTT
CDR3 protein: CASSRQGTGNTIYF